This T cell receptor beta chain was captured by sequencing in a study of T cell repertoires in cytomegalovirus infection. Study results and caveats: HLA-C-restricted TCR beta clonotypes specific for CMV led the ex vivo response.

In this sample, this clonotype turned up a few times. Its matching antigen is unknown. V lost 8 bases and J 10 bases, leaving 15 bases between the germline ends. The germline CDR1 and CDR2 sequences are MNHNS and SASEGT. There are 13 residues in the CDR3. TCRdb ran MiXCR on the reads and lists one entry per CDR3 protein. This table holds approximately 990,000 distinct CDR3 sequences, around 30% found once. The chain joins TRBV6-1 to TRBJ1-6; tentative D call: TRBD1 (5 bases). Material: cultured CD8+ T cells from PBMCs, obtained from culture after CMV antigen stimulation. The sequence came from a human donor in good health (CMV status not recorded). Some clones in this sample may be carry-over from other donors' samples. The CDR3 here is CASRDPPRSPLHF. The CDR3 DNA is TGTGCCAGCCGGGACCCCCCACGCTCACCCCTCCACTTT.